This T cell receptor beta chain was captured by sequencing in a study of blood T cell repertoires in COVID-19. Across the study: In each case, the material was cDNA or gDNA derived from T cells, B-cell-depleted T cells, or PBMCs.

The V end lost 1 base, the J end lost 8 bases, and 11 bases lay between the germline ends. The CDR3 contains 13 residues. Germline V gives CDR1 SGHVS, CDR2 FQNEAQ. Enrollment of patients from Seattle took place during active infection, with longitudinal follow-up. As processed by the authors: By means of reference gene primer amplification, nucleated cell counts were estimated. Only in-frame clones appear in the TCRdb table, and some are missing; sequencing was by immunoSEQ multiplex PCR. Clonal size and the V and J genes are those of that table, whereas D and trimming came from the DNA. Of approximately 320,000 clones listed, roughly 89% are singletons.

This chain links TRBV7-8 with TRBJ1-2; D gene ambiguous. This clonotype was obtained from a woman aged 30 to 39 with COVID-19, enrolled during active disease. Sequencing input: peripheral blood. This CDR3 is CASSLGQAWGYTF. The CDR3 region has the DNA TGTGCCAGCAGCTTAGGGCAGGCATGGGGCTACACCTTC.